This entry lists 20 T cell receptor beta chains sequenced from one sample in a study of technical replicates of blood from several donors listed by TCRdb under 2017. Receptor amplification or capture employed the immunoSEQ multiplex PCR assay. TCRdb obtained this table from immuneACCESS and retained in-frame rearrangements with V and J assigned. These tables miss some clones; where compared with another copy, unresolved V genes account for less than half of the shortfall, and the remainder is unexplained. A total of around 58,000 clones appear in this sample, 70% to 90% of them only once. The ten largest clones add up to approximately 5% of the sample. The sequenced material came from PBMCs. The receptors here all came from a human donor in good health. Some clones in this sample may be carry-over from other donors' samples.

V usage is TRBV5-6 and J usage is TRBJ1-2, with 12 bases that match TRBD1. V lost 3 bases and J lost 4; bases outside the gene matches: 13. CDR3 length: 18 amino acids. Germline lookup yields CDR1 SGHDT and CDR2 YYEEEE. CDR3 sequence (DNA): TGTGCCAGCAGCTCCTTAGGGACAGGGGGCGCGGGGGGCTATGGCTACACCTTC. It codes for CASSSLGTGGAGGYGYTF. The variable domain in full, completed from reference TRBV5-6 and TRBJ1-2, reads DAGVTQSPTHLIKTRGQQVTLRCSPKSGHDTVSWYQQALGQGPQFIFQYYEEEERQRGNFPDRFSGHQFPNYSSELNVNALLLGDSALYLCASSSLGTGGAGGYGYTFGSGTRLTVV.

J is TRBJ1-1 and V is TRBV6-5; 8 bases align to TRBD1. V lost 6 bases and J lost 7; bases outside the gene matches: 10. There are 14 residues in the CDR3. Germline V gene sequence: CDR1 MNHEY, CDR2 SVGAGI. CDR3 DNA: TGTGCCAGCAGGCACGACAGGGGTGGAGGTGAAGCTTTCTTT. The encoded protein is CASRHDRGGGEAFF.

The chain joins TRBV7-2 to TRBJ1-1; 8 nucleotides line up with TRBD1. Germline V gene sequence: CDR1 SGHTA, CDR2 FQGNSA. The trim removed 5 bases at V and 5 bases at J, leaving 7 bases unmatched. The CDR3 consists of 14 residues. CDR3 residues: CASSTSRGLTEAFF. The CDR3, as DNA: TGTGCCAGCAGCACCAGCAGGGGGCTGACTGAAGCTTTCTTT.

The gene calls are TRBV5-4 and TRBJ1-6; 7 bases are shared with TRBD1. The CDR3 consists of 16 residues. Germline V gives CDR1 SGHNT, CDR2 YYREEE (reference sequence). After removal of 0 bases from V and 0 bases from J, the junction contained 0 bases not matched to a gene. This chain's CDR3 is CASSLGQGSYNSPLHF. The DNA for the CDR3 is TGTGCCAGCAGCTTGGGACAGGGCTCCTATAATTCACCCCTCCACTTT. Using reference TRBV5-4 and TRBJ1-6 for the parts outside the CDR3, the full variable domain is ETGVTQSPTHLIKTRGQQVTLRCSSQSGHNTVSWYQQALGQGPQFIFQYYREEENGRGNFPPRFSGLQFPNYSSELNVNALELDDSALYLCASSLGQGSYNSPLHFGNGTRLTVT.

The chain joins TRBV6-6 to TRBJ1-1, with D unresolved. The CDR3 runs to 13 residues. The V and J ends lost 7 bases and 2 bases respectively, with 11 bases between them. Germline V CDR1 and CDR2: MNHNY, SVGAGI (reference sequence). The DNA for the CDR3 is TGTGCCAGCATGAGGGCTGCCAACACTGAAGCTTTCTTT. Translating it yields CASMRAANTEAFF.

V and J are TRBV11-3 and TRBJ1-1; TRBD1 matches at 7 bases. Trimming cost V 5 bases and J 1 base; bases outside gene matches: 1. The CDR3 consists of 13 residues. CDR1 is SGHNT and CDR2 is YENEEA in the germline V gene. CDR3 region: CASSRTGNTEAFF. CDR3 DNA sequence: TGTGCCAGCAGCCGGACAGGGAACACTGAAGCTTTCTTT.

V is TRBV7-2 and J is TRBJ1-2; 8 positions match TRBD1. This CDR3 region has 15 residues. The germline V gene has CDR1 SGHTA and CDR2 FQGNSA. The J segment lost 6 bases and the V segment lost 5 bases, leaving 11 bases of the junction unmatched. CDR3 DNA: TGTGCCAGCAGCCCCCGACAGGGGAATTGGAATGGCTACACCTTC. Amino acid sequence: CASSPRQGNWNGYTF.

CDR3 coding DNA: TGCGCCAGCAGCCATCCACCGGGACAGAGCACAGATACGCAGTATTTT. As protein: CASSHPPGQSTDTQYF. The chain carries TRBV4-1 and TRBJ2-3, with 7 nucleotides matching TRBD1. This CDR3 is built from 16 residues. Per germline, CDR1 MGHRA and CDR2 YSYEKL. Losses at the gene ends were 3 bases for V and 0 bases for J; bases not matched to a gene: 6.

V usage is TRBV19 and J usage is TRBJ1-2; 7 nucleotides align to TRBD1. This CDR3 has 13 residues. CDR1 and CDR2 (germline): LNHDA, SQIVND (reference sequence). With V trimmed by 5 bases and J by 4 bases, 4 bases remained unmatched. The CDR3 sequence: CASSLGTAYGYTF. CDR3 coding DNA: TGTGCCAGTAGTCTCGGGACAGCCTATGGCTACACCTTC.

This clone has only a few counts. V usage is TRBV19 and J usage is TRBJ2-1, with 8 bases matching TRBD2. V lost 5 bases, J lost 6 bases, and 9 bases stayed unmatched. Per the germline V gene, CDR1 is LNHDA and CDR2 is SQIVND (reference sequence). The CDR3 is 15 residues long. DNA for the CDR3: TGTGCCAGTAGTGCCCCGGGACTAGTCTTCAATGAGCAGTTCTTC. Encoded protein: CASSAPGLVFNEQFF.

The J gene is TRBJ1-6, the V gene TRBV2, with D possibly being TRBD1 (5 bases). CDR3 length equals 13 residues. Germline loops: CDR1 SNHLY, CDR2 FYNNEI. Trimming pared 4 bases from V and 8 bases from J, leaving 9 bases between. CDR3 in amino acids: CASSARRDSPLHF. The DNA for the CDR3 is TGTGCCAGCAGTGCCCGCAGGGATTCACCCCTCCACTTT.

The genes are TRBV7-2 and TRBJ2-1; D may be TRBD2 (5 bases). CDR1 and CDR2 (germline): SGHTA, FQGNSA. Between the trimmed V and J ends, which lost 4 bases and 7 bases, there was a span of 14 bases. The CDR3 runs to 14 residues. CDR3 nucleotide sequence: TGTGCCAGCAGCTCCAGGAGTGGGAGAAATGAGCAGTTCTTC. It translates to CASSSRSGRNEQFF.

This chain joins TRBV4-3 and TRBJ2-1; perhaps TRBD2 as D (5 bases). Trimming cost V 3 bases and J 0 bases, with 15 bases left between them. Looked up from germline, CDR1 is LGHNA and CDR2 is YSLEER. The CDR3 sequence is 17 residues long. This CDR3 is CASSQESGAYSYNEQFF. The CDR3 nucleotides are TGCGCCAGCAGCCAGGAGAGCGGTGCATACTCCTACAATGAGCAGTTCTTC.

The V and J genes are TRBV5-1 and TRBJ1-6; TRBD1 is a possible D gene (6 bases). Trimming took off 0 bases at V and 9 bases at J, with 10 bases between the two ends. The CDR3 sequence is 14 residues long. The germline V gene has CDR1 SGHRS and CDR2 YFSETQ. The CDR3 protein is CASSLAVTGSPLHF. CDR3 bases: TGCGCCAGCAGCTTGGCCGTGACAGGTTCACCCCTCCACTTT.

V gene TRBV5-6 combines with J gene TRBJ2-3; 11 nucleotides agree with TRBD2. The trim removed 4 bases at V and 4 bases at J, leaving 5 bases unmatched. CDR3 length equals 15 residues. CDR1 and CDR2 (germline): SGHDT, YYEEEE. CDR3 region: CASSLRTSGPDTQYF. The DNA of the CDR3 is TGTGCCAGCAGCCTAAGGACTAGCGGGCCAGATACGCAGTATTTT.

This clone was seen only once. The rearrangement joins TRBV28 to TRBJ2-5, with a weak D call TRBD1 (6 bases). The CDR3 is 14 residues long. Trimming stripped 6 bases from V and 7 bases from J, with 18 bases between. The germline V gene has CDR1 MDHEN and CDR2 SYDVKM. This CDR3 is CASRPGTSGGTQYF. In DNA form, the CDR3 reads TGTGCCAGCAGGCCCGGGACATCCGGAGGGACCCAGTACTTC.

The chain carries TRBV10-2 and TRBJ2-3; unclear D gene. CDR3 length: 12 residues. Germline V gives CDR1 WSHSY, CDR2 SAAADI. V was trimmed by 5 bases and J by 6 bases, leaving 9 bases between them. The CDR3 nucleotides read TGCGCCAGCAGTCCTCGTTCGGATACGCAGTATTTT. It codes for CASSPRSDTQYF.

CDR3 sequence reads: CASSDAGTAYGYTF. The CDR3 nucleotides read TGTGCCAGCAGTGATGCCGGGACAGCGTATGGCTACACCTTC. The chain recombines TRBV6-6 with TRBJ1-2, with 7 bases that match TRBD1. This CDR3 region has 14 residues. The germline V gene has CDR1 MNHNY and CDR2 SVGAGI (reference sequence). V was clipped by 5 bases and J by 5 bases; unmatched bases: 8.

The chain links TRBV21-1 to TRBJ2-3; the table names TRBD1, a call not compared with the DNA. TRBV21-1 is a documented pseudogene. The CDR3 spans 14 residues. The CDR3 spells CASSKGPGEDTQYF. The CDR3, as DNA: TGTGCCAGCAGCAAGGGGCCGGGCGAAGATACGCAGTATTTT.

The CDR3 DNA is TGTGCCAGCAGCCGGAACGACATTCTGTATATACCCCTCCACTTT. Translated: CASSRNDILYIPLHF. This rearrangement joins TRBV5-6 to TRBJ1-6, with D hard to call. V shed 4 bases and J shed 12 bases, with 20 bases lying between them. The CDR3 spans 15 residues. The germline V gene encodes CDR1 SGHDT and CDR2 YYEEEE.